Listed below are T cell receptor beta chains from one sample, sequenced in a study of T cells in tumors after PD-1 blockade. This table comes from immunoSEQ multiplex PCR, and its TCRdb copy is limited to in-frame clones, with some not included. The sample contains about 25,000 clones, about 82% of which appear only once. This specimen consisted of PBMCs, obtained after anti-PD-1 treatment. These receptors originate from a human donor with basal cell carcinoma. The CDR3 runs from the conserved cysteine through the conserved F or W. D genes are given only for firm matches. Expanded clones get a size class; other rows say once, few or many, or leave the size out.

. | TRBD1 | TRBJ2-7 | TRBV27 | TGTGCCAGCAGTTGGGGACAGGGCTCCTACGAGCAGTACTTC | CASSWGQGSYEQYF
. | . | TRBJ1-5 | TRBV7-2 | TGTGCCAGCAGCTTATGGGTAGCAAGGAGCGGGCAGCCCCAGCATTTT | CASSLWVARSGQPQHF
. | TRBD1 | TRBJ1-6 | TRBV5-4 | TGTGCCAGCAGCTTGGTGGGACAGGGCGGATTTTCACCCCTCCACTTT | CASSLVGQGGFSPLHF
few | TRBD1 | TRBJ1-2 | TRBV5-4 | TGTGCCAGCAGCTCGCGCAGACAGGGGATTGGCTACACCTTC | CASSSRRQGIGYTF
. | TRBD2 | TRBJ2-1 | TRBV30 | TGTGCCTGGATGACCTGGGCGACTAGCGGAAACAATGAGCAGTTCTTC | CAWMTWATSGNNEQFF
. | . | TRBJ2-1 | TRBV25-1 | TGTGCCAGCAGTGCGGCCAACGAGCAGTTCTTC | CASSAANEQFF
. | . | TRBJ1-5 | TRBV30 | TGTGCCTGGAGTCAGGGTGGCAATCAGCCCCAGCATTTT | CAWSQGGNQPQHF
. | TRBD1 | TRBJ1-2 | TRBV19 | TGTGCCAGTACCTCAGCCGGGACAGGAGACAAAGGCTACACCTTC | CASTSAGTGDKGYTF
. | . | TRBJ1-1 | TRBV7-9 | TGTGCCAGCAGCTTTTTTACAGGGGAAGCTTTCTTT | CASSFFTGEAFF
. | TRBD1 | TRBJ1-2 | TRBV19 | TGTGCCAGTAGTACACGGACAGGGGGTCATGGCTACACCTTC | CASSTRTGGHGYTF
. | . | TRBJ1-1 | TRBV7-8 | TGTGCCAGCAGCTTAGGGTCAGCAACTGAAGCTTTCTTT | CASSLGSATEAFF
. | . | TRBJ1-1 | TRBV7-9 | TGTGCCAGCCCCGGCGAGGGCGTTAGGGGCACTGAAGCTTTCTTT | CASPGEGVRGTEAFF
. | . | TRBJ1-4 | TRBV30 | TGTGCCTGGAGTGTACAACAGAAAAATGAAAAACTGTTTTTT | CAWSVQQKNEKLFF
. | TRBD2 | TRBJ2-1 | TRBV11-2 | TGTGCCAGCAGCTTCATCGGGACTAGCGGGGGCGCTCGGGGTGAGCAGTTCTTC | CASSFIGTSGGARGEQFF
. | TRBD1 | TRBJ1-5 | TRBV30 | TGTGCCTGGAGGGGACAGAGCAACAATCAGCCCCAGCATTTT | CAWRGQSNNQPQHF
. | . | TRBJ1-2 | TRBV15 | TGTGCCACCAGCCCGGGCCCCGTGTCGGGCTATGGCTACACCTTC | CATSPGPVSGYGYTF
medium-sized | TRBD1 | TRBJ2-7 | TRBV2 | TGTGCCAGCAAAGACAGGGTTGGCGAGCAGTACTTC | CASKDRVGEQYF
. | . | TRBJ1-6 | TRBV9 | TGTGCCAGCAGCGTAGGTCGGGATTCACCCCTCCACTTT | CASSVGRDSPLHF
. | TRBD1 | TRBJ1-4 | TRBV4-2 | TGTGCCAGCAGCCAAGAACCCGGACAGGGGAGGGAAAAACTGTTTTTT | CASSQEPGQGREKLFF
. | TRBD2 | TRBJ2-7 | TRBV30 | TGTGCCTGGAGTGTACTTCTAGCGGACGAGCAGTACTTC | CAWSVLLADEQYF
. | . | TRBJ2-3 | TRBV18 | TGTGCCAGCTCACCTTTAGGCACAGATACGCAGTATTTT | CASSPLGTDTQYF
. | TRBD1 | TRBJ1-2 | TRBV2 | TGTGCCAGCAGTGTATTGAAGGGGACAGATAAATATGGCTACACCTTC | CASSVLKGTDKYGYTF
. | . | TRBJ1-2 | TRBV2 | TGTGCCAGCACCGCAATAGGGGCCGGCTATGGCTACACCTTC | CASTAIGAGYGYTF
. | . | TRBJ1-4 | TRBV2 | TGTGCCAGCAGTAGGCAGTCGTCAACTAATGAAAAACTGTTTTTT | CASSRQSSTNEKLFF
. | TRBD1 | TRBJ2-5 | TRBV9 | TGTGCCAGCAGTAGACAGGGCGACCAAGAGACCCAGTACTTC | CASSRQGDQETQYF